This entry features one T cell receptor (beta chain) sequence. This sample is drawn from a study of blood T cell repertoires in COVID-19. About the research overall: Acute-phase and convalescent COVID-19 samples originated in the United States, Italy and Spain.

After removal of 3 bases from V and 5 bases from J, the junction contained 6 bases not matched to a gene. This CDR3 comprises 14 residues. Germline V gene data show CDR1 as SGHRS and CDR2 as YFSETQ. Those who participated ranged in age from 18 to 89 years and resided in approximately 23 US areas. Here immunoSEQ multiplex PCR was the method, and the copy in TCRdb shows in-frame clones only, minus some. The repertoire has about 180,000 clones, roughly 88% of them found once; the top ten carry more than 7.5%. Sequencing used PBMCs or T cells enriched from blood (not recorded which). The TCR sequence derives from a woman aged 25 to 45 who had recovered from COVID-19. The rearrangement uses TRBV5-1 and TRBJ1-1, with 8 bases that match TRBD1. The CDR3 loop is CASSWAGGITEAFF. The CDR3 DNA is TGCGCCAGCAGCTGGGCAGGGGGCATAACTGAAGCTTTCTTT.